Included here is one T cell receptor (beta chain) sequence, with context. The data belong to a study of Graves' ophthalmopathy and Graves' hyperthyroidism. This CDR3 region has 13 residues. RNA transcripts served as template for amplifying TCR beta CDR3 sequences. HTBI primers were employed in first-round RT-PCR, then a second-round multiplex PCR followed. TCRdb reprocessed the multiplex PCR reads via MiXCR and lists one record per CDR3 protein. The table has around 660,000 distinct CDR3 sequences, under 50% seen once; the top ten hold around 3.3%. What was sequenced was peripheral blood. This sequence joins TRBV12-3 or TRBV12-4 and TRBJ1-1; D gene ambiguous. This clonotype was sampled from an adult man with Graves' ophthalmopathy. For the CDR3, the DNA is TGTGCTAGTGGTTTTACGGGTGGGACTGAAGCTTTCTTT. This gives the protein CASGFTGGTEAFF.